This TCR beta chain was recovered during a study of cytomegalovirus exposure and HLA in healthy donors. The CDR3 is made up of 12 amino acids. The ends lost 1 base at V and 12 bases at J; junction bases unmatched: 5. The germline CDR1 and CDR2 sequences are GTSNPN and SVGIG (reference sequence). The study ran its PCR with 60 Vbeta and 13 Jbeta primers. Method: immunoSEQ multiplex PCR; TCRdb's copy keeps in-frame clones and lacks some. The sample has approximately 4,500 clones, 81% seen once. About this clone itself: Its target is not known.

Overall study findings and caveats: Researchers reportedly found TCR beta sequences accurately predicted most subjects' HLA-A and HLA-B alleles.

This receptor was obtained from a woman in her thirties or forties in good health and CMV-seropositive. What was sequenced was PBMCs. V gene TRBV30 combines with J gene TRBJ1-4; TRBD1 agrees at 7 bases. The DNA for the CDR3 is TGTGCCTGGAGTGGTAAAACAGGGGAACTGTTTTTT. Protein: CAWSGKTGELFF.